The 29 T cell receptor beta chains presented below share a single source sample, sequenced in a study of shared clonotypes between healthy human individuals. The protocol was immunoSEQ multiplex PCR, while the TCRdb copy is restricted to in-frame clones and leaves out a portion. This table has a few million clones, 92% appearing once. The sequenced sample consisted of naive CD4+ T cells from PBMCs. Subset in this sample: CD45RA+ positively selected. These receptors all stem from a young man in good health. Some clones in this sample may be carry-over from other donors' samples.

The CDR3 nucleotides read TGCAGCGTGACGGAGGAGTACGAGCAGTACTTC. Its translation is CSVTEEYEQYF. The chain carries TRBV20-1 and TRBJ2-7; perhaps TRBD2 as D (5 bases). The CDR3 covers 11 residues. The V gene's germline CDR1 is DFQATT and CDR2 SNEGSKA (reference sequence).

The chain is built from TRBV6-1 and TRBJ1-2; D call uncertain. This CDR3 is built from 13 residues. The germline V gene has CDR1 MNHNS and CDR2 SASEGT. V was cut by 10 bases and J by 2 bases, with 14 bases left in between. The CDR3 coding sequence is TGTGCCACCACTCTTGGGCGCAACTATGGCTACACCTTC. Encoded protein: CATTLGRNYGYTF.

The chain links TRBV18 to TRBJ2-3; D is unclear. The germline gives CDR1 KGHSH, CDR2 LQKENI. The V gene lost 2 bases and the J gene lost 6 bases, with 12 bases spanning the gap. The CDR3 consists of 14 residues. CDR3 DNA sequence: TGTGCCAGCTCACCAGCCGATATCCGGGATACGCAGTATTTT. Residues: CASSPADIRDTQYF.

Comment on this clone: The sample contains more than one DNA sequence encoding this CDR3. CDR3: CASSVGGSGNTGELFF. CDR3 coding DNA: TGTGCCAGCAGCGTAGGTGGTAGCGGGAACACCGGGGAGCTGTTTTTT. V is TRBV9 and J is TRBJ2-2; possibly TRBD2 for D (6 bases). The CDR3 extends over 16 amino acids. Germline CDR1 reads SGDLS; CDR2 reads YYNGEE. V lost 0 bases and J 1 base, leaving 10 bases between the germline ends.

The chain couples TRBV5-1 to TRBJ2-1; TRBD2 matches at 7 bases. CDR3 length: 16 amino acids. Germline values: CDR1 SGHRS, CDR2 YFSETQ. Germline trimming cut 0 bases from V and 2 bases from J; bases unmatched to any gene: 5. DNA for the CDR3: TGCGCCAGCAGCTTGGCTCCCGGGAGGCCCTACAATGAGCAGTTCTTC. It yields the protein CASSLAPGRPYNEQFF.

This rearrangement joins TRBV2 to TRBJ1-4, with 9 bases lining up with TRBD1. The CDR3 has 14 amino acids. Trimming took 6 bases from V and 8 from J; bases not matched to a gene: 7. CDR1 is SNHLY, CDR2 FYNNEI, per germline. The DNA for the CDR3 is TGTGCCAGCAGCCGGACAGGGGATAGGGAAAAACTGTTTTTT. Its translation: CASSRTGDREKLFF.

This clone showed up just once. The CDR3 DNA is TGTGCCAGCTCACCTGGACAGTTCAACTATGGCTACACCTTC. Encoded protein: CASSPGQFNYGYTF. V is TRBV18 and J is TRBJ1-2; D possibly corresponds to TRBD1 (6 bases). Deletions cut 3 bases from V and 2 bases from J, with 10 bases between. Germline CDR1 KGHSH, CDR2 LQKENI. The length of the CDR3 is 14 residues.

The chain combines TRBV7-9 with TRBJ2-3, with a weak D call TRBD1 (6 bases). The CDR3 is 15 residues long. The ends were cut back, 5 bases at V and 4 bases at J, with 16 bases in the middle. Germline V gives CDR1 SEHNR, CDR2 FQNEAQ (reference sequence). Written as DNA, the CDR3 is TGTGCCAGCAGCCAAGGCACAGGGCTGTCAGATACGCAGTATTTT. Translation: CASSQGTGLSDTQYF.

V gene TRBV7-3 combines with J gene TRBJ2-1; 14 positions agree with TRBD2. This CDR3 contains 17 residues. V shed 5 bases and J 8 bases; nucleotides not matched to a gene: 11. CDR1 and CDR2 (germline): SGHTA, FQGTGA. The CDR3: CASSPYGTSGSLHEQFF. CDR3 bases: TGTGCCAGCAGCCCATACGGGACTAGCGGGAGTCTCCATGAGCAGTTCTTC.

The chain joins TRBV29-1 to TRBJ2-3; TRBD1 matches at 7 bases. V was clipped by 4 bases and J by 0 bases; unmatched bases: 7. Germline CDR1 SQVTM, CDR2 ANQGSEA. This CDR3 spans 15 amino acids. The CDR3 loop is CSVVSSTGSTDTQYF. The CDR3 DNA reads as TGCAGCGTTGTGTCGTCGACAGGGAGCACAGATACGCAGTATTTT.

The CDR3 is CASSFAGGGIQETQYF. CDR3 bases: TGTGCCAGCAGCTTCGCAGGAGGAGGCATCCAAGAGACCCAGTACTTC. The genes are TRBV5-6 and TRBJ2-5, with TRBD2 as a possible D gene (5 bases). Germline V gene lookup returns CDR1 SGHDT and CDR2 YYEEEE. With 2 bases removed from V and 1 base from J, the gap between germline ends came to 15 bases. CDR3 size: 16 residues.

CDR3 in amino acids: CASSPRTGRTGELFF. For the CDR3, the DNA is TGTGCCAGCAGCCCCCGGACAGGGAGGACCGGGGAGCTGTTTTTT. V gene TRBV5-8 combines with J gene TRBJ2-2; 8 nucleotides agree with TRBD1. The CDR3 is made up of 15 amino acids. Per germline, CDR1 SGHTS and CDR2 YDEGEE. V lost 4 bases, J lost 5 bases, and 7 bases stayed unmatched.

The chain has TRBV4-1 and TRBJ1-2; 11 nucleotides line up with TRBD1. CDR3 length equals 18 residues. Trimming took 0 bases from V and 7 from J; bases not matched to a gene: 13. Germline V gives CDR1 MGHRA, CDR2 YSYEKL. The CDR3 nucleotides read TGCGCCAGCAGCCAAGATACACCTGAGGACAGGGGGCGAAGTGGCTACACCTTC. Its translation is CASSQDTPEDRGRSGYTF.

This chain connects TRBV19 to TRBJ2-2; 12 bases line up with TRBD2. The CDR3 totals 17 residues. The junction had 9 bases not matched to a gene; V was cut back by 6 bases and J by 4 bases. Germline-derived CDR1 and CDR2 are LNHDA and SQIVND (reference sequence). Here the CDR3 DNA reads TGTGCCAGTAGCACCCTAGCGGGAGGGCCTAGCACCGGGGAGCTGTTTTTT. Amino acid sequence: CASSTLAGGPSTGELFF.

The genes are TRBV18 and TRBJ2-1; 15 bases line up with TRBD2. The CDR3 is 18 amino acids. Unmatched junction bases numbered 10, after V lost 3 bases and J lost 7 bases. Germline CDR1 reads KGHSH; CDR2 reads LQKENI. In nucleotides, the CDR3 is TGTGCCAGCTCACCCCCGGGACTAGCGGGAGGAGGTTTAAATGAGCAGTTCTTC. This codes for CASSPPGLAGGGLNEQFF.

CDR3 bases: TGTGCCAGTAGCCCCGGGAGCTCCTACAATGAGCAGTTCTTC. Amino acids: CASSPGSSYNEQFF. The chain links TRBV19 to TRBJ2-1; D may be TRBD2 (6 bases). Trimming cost V 6 bases and J 0 bases, with 9 bases left between them. CDR3 size: 14 residues. CDR1 is LNHDA and CDR2 is SQIVND in the germline V gene (reference sequence).

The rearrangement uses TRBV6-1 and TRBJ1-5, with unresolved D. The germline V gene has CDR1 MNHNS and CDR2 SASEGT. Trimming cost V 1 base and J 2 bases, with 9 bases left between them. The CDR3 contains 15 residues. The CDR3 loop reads CASSEGARGNQPQHF. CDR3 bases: TGTGCCAGCAGTGAAGGGGCGCGTGGCAATCAGCCCCAGCATTTT.

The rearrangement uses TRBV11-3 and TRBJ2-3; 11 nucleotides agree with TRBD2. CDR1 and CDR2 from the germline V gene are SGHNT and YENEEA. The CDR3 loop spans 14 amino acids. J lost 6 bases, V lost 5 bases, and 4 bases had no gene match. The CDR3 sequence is CASSLTSGSDTQYF. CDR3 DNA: TGTGCCAGCAGCCTAACTAGCGGGAGCGATACGCAGTATTTT.

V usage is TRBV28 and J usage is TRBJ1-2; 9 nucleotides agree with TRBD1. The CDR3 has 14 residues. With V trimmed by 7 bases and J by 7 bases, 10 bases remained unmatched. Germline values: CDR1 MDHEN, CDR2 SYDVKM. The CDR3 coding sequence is TGTGCCAGCAACTTCCCGACAGGGGGTTTTGGCTACACCTTC. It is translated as CASNFPTGGFGYTF.

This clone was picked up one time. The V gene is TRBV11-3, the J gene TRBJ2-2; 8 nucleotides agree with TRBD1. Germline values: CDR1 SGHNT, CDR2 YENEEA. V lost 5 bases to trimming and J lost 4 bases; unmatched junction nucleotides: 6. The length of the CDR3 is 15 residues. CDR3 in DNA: TGTGCCAGCAGCCCCAGACAGGGGACCACCGGGGAGCTGTTTTTT. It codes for CASSPRQGTTGELFF.

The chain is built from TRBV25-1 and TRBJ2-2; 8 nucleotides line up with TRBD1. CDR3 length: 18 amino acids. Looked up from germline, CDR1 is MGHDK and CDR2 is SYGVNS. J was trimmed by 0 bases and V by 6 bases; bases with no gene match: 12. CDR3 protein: CASSPRDRRSTNTGELFF. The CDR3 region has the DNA TGTGCCAGCAGCCCACGGGACAGGAGATCAACGAACACCGGGGAGCTGTTTTTT.

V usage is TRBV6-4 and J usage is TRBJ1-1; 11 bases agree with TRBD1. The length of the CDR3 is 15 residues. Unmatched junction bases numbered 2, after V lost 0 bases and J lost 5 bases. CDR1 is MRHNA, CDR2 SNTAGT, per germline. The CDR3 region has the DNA TGTGCCAGCAGTGACTCGGGGACAGGGGGAACTGAAGCTTTCTTT. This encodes CASSDSGTGGTEAFF.

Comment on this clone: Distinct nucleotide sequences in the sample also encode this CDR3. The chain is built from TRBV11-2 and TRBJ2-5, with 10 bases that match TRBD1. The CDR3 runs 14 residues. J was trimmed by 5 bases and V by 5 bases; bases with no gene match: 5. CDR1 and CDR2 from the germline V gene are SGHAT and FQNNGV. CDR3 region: CASSPWTGGETQYF. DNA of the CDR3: TGTGCCAGCAGCCCCTGGACAGGGGGGGAGACCCAGTACTTC.

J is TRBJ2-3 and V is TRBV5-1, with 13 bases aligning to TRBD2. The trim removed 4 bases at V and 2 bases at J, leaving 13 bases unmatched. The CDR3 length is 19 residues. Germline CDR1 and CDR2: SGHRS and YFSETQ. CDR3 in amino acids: CASSIGLAGDGGITDTQYF. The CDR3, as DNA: TGCGCCAGCAGCATCGGACTAGCGGGAGATGGGGGGATCACAGATACGCAGTATTTT.

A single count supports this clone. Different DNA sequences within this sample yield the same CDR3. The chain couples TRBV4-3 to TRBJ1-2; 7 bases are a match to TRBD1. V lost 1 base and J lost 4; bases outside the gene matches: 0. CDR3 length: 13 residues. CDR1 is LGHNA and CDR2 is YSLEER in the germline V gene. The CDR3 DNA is TGCGCCAGCAGCCAAGGACAGGGCTATGGCTACACCTTC. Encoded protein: CASSQGQGYGYTF.

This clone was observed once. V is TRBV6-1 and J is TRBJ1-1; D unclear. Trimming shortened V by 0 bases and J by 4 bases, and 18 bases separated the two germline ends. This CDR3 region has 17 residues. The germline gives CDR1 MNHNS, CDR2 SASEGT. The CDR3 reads CASSEALGGGKATEAFF. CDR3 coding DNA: TGTGCCAGCAGTGAAGCCCTTGGCGGAGGGAAGGCCACTGAAGCTTTCTTT.

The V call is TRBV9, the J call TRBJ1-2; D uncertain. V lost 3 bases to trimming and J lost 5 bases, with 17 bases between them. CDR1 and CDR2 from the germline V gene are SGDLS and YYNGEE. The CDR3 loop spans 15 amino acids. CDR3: CASSGHRTVGYGYTF. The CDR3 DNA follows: TGTGCCAGCAGCGGACATCGGACGGTGGGGTATGGCTACACCTTC.

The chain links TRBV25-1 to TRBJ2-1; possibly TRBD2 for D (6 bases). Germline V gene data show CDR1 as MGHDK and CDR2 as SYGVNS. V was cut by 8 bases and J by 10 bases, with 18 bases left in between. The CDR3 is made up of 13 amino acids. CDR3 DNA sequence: TGTGCCAGCTGGAGGGGCCCCGTCGGGGAGCAGTTCTTC. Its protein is CASWRGPVGEQFF. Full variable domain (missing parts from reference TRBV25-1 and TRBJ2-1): EADIYQTPRYLVIGTGKKITLECSQTMGHDKMYWYQQDPGMELHLIHYSYGVNSTEKGDLSSESTVSRIRTEHFPLTLESARPSHTSQYLCASWRGPVGEQFFGPGTRLTVL.

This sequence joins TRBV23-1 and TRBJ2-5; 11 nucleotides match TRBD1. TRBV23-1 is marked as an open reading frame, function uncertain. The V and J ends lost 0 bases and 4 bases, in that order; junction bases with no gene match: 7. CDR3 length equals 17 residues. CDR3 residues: CASSQSGRDRGGETQYF. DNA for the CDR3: TGCGCCAGCAGTCAATCGGGTCGGGACAGGGGGGGAGAGACCCAGTACTTC.